What follows are 17 T cell receptor beta chains derived from one specimen sequenced in a study of Ad26.COV2.S vaccination and SARS-CoV-2 variants. Treatment defined: over 15 received Ad26.COV2.S at low or high dose, single or two shots; 5 received placebo; per-sample allocation not given. Vaccine and placebo recipients were sampled on day 63 after the first injection. The method was immunoSEQ multiplex PCR; TCRdb's version includes in-frame clones alone and lacks a portion of them. The data contain roughly 460,000 clones, 80% to 90% of them singletons. The material was peripheral blood, obtained in a trial of Ad26.COV2.S vaccine versus placebo. The receptors come from a person aged 18-65 years who received the Ad26.COV2.S COVID-19 vaccine or a placebo.

The CDR3 region has the DNA TGTGCCAGCAGTAAGGACAGCCGCTACACCTTC. The encoded protein is CASSKDSRYTF. This rearrangement joins TRBV6-5 to TRBJ1-2; tentative D call: TRBD1 (6 bases). This CDR3 spans 11 amino acids. V dropped 5 bases and J dropped 9 bases, with 10 bases sitting between them. The germline V gene has CDR1 MNHEY and CDR2 SVGAGI.

The chain couples TRBV19 to TRBJ2-2; the D call may be TRBD1 or TRBD2 (5 bases each). The germline gives CDR1 LNHDA, CDR2 SQIVND (reference sequence). Trimming left V 1 base short and J 5 bases short, with 8 bases between. The CDR3 covers 14 residues. CDR3 sequence reads: CASSIGRETGELFF. The CDR3 nucleotides are TGTGCCAGTAGTATAGGCAGGGAGACCGGGGAGCTGTTTTTT.

This clone was seen a handful of times. The V call is TRBV18, the J call TRBJ1-6; D gene unclear. Between the trimmed V and J ends, which lost 4 bases and 8 bases, there was a span of 9 bases. The CDR3 spans 13 residues. CDR1 KGHSH and CDR2 LQKENI come from the germline V gene. This CDR3 is CASSRTDDSPLHF. CDR3 coding DNA: TGTGCCAGCTCACGAACAGATGATTCACCCCTCCACTTT.

A few counts support this clone. This sequence joins TRBV4-1 and TRBJ2-7; TRBD1 matches at 7 bases. Germline CDR1 reads MGHRA; CDR2 reads YSYEKL. The length of the CDR3 is 16 residues. With V trimmed by 1 base and J by 1 base, 7 bases remained unmatched. CDR3 region: CASSQGLGRGSYEQYF. The CDR3 DNA is TGCGCCAGCAGCCAAGGGCTCGGCAGGGGGTCCTACGAGCAGTACTTC.

V is TRBV7-9 and J is TRBJ2-1, with TRBD2 identical over 11 bases. CDR1 SEHNR and CDR2 FQNEAQ come from the germline V gene (reference sequence). Trimming cost V 4 bases and J 7 bases; bases outside gene matches: 9. CDR3 length equals 16 residues. CDR3 protein: CASSSIAGGEGNEQFF. The DNA of the CDR3 is TGTGCCAGCAGCTCGATAGCGGGAGGGGAAGGTAATGAGCAGTTCTTC.

The chain uses TRBV6-2 or TRBV6-3 and TRBJ1-5, with a possible D match to TRBD1 (6 bases). Germline V CDR1 and CDR2: MNHEY, SVGEGT. Between the trimmed V and J ends, which lost 2 bases and 4 bases, there was a span of 9 bases. The CDR3 length is 14 residues. CDR3 region: CASSYGQSNQPQHF. DNA of the CDR3: TGTGCCAGCAGTTACGGACAGTCGAATCAGCCCCAGCATTTT.

This chain uses TRBV7-9 with TRBJ1-1, with D possibly TRBD1 on 6 matching bases. Per germline, CDR1 SEHNR and CDR2 FQNEAQ (reference sequence). With 5 bases removed from V and 1 base from J, the gap between germline ends came to 8 bases. The length of the CDR3 is 13 residues. CDR3 protein: CASSPQGNTEAFF. In DNA form, the CDR3 reads TGTGCCAGCAGCCCACAGGGGAACACTGAAGCTTTCTTT. Drawing the rest from reference TRBV7-9 and TRBJ1-1, the complete variable domain is DTGVSQNPRHKITKRGQNVTFRCDPISEHNRLYWYRQTLGQGPEFLTYFQNEAQLEKSRLLSDRFSAERPKGSFSTLEIQRTEQGDSAMYLCASSPQGNTEAFFGQGTRLTVV.

The V call is TRBV27, the J call TRBJ1-2; D perhaps matches TRBD1 (6 bases). Between the trimmed V and J ends, which lost 10 bases and 7 bases, there was a span of 19 bases. From germline, CDR1 is MNHEY and CDR2 SMNVEV (reference sequence). The CDR3 loop spans 13 amino acids. The CDR3 DNA sequence: TGTGCCACCAGAATACAGGGAATTGGTGGCTACACCTTC. Translating it yields CATRIQGIGGYTF.

The V and J genes are TRBV7-8 and TRBJ2-3, with 9 nucleotides matching TRBD1. This CDR3 comprises 15 residues. V trimming: 2 bases; J trimming: 5 bases; junction bases outside the gene matches: 5. Germline assignment: CDR1 SGHVS and CDR2 FQNEAQ. The DNA of the CDR3 is TGTGCCAGCAGCTTAACAGGGGGCTCCGTAGATACGCAGTATTTT. Translating it yields CASSLTGGSVDTQYF.

The genes are TRBV29-1 and TRBJ1-6, with 8 bases lining up with TRBD1. Trimming took 5 bases from V and 9 from J; bases not matched to a gene: 18. Germline CDR1 reads SQVTM; CDR2 reads ANQGSEA. This CDR3 is 17 amino acids long. The CDR3 region is CSVTGSKLDREGSPLHF. CDR3 nucleotide sequence: TGCAGCGTTACGGGAAGTAAACTGGACAGGGAGGGTTCACCCCTCCACTTT.

The chain links TRBV28 to TRBJ1-2; D call uncertain. The CDR3 totals 11 residues. Trimming took off 2 bases at V and 7 bases at J, with 5 bases between the two ends. Per the germline V gene, CDR1 is MDHEN and CDR2 is SYDVKM. This CDR3 reads CASSLRVGYTF. The CDR3 DNA is TGTGCCAGCAGTTTACGGGTTGGCTACACCTTC.

About this clone itself: The sample contains more than one DNA sequence encoding this CDR3. The rearrangement joins TRBV2 to TRBJ1-6; perhaps TRBD1 as D (5 bases). The CDR3 extends over 13 amino acids. Trimming removed 3 bases at V and 10 bases at J, with 10 bases between. Germline CDR1 reads SNHLY; CDR2 reads FYNNEI. CDR3 region: CASSDGGDSPLHF. CDR3 in DNA: TGTGCCAGCAGTGATGGGGGGGACTCACCCCTCCACTTT.

The chain uses TRBV2 and TRBJ2-1, with no clear D. V shed 5 bases and J shed 4 bases, with 6 bases lying between them. The germline V gene encodes CDR1 SNHLY and CDR2 FYNNEI. This CDR3 has 12 residues. The CDR3 region has the DNA TGTGCCAGCAGTATAACTTACAATGAGCAGTTCTTC. It yields the protein CASSITYNEQFF.

This clone showed up just once. The chain links TRBV11-2 to TRBJ2-7; TRBD2 agrees at 12 bases. Per germline, CDR1 SGHAT and CDR2 FQNNGV. V was clipped by 3 bases and J by 5 bases; unmatched bases: 14. The CDR3 length is 18 residues. The CDR3 region has the DNA TGTGCCAGCAGCTTCTCTAGCGGGAGGGCCAGAATGGCGAACGAGCAGTACTTC. This codes for CASSFSSGRARMANEQYF.

The table lists this clone with a count of one. The chain couples TRBV5-1 to TRBJ2-7, with 7 bases lining up with TRBD1. The CDR3 covers 15 residues. The germline V gene encodes CDR1 SGHRS and CDR2 YFSETQ. The V gene end was trimmed by 0 bases and the J gene end by 6 bases; junction bases not matched to a gene: 9. The CDR3 sequence is CASSLVYRGLFEQYF. DNA of the CDR3: TGCGCCAGCAGCTTGGTTTACAGGGGCCTTTTCGAGCAGTACTTC.

CDR3 region: CASSPAGQGAGNTIYF. The CDR3 nucleotides are TGTGCCAGCTCACCTGCGGGACAGGGTGCAGGAAACACCATATATTTT. The rearrangement joins TRBV18 to TRBJ1-3; 9 positions agree with TRBD1. The CDR3 has 16 residues. V was pared by 3 bases and J by 4 bases, with 7 bases of the junction left unmatched. Germline V gives CDR1 KGHSH, CDR2 LQKENI.

The gene calls are TRBV19 and TRBJ1-1; 10 bases match TRBD1. Trimming at V came to 1 base and at J to 10 bases, leaving 0 bases not matched to a gene. The germline V gene encodes CDR1 LNHDA and CDR2 SQIVND (reference sequence). The CDR3 has 12 amino acids. The CDR3 DNA reads as TGTGCCAGTAGTATAGGGACAGGGGGAGCTTTCTTT. The encoded protein is CASSIGTGGAFF.